This T cell receptor (beta chain) was sequenced in a study of T cells in Graves' hyperthyroidism and ophthalmopathy. TCR beta CDR3 regions were amplified from RNA. HTBI primers were used for first-round RT-PCR of the TCR CDR3. In TCRdb, the multiplex PCR reads were re-called with MiXCR into one record per CDR3 protein. The sample yields 450,000 to 650,000 distinct CDR3 sequences, over 15% seen once. The CDR3 runs 12 residues. V lost 1 base to trimming and J lost 9 bases, with 13 bases between them. The germline V gene has CDR1 SQVTM and CDR2 ANQGSEA. A few counts support this clonotype. This sequence originates from a woman aged 18-29 years with Graves' ophthalmopathy. The specimen sequenced was blood. V is TRBV29-1 and J is TRBJ2-7; D might be TRBD2 (5 bases). CDR3 loop: CSVEGSTAGQYF. CDR3 bases: TGCAGCGTTGAAGGTTCGACGGCGGGGCAGTACTTC.